The 19 T cell receptor beta chains in this list originate from one sample, sequenced in a study of blood T cell repertoires in COVID-19. Clones were read by immunoSEQ multiplex PCR, and TCRdb kept only the in-frame ones, dropping some. In the table there are roughly 260,000 clones, roughly 82% of which are singletons. Sequences were obtained from peripheral blood. The receptors stem from an elderly woman with active or convalescent COVID-19.

The chain uses TRBV11-2 and TRBJ1-2; perhaps TRBD1 as D (5 bases). The length of the CDR3 is 14 residues. Germline V gives CDR1 SGHAT, CDR2 FQNNGV. V was cut by 5 bases and J by 7 bases, with 17 bases left in between. In DNA, the CDR3 is TGTGCCAGCAGCCCCGACGTGGGGGGGTCTGGCTACACCTTC. Protein sequence: CASSPDVGGSGYTF.

This clone has only a few counts. This chain uses TRBV30 with TRBJ2-1; maybe TRBD1 (5 bases). Germline CDR1 is GTSNPN and CDR2 is SVGIG (reference sequence). The CDR3 has 13 amino acids. Trimming stripped 4 bases from V and 7 bases from J, with 14 bases between. CDR3 nucleotide sequence: TGTGCCTGGAAAAGGTCTGGACAAAATGAGCAGTTCTTC. This sequence encodes CAWKRSGQNEQFF.

This clone has a handful of counts. The CDR3 DNA sequence: TGTGCCAGCATCATGAGCGGGGGTCCTTTAGTTGAGCAGTTCTTC. This gives the protein CASIMSGGPLVEQFF. This chain uses TRBV5-6 with TRBJ2-1; 8 nucleotides align to TRBD2. The CDR3 runs 15 residues. Germline values: CDR1 SGHDT, CDR2 YYEEEE. J was trimmed by 9 bases and V by 6 bases; bases with no gene match: 14.

V and J are TRBV7-8 and TRBJ2-7; 7 bases map to TRBD1. V lost 8 bases and J lost 2; bases outside the gene matches: 6. CDR3 length: 13 amino acids. The germline V gene has CDR1 SGHVS and CDR2 FQNEAQ. CDR3: CASSRTGAYEQYF. For the CDR3, the DNA is TGTGCCAGCTCGAGGACAGGCGCCTACGAGCAGTACTTC.

The chain combines TRBV19 with TRBJ2-5; TRBD1 agrees at 8 bases. Trimming removed 6 bases from V and 5 bases from J; junction bases left unmatched: 8. Germline V gives CDR1 LNHDA, CDR2 SQIVND (reference sequence). The length of the CDR3 is 14 residues. The CDR3 region is CASRTQGARETQYF. In nucleotides, the CDR3 is TGTGCCAGTAGGACCCAGGGGGCGCGGGAGACCCAGTACTTC.

This chain joins TRBV10-3 and TRBJ1-6; a weak D match, TRBD1 (6 bases). The germline V and J ends were trimmed by 6 bases and 8 bases, with 11 bases remaining between them. The CDR3 sequence is 13 residues long. CDR1 is ENHRY, CDR2 SYGVKD, per germline. The CDR3 DNA is TGTGCCATCAGCGGGGGGGCTGATTCACCCCTCCACTTT. Its translation: CAISGGADSPLHF.

V usage is TRBV30 and J usage is TRBJ2-2; 8 bases align to TRBD2. CDR1 and CDR2 (germline): GTSNPN, SVGIG (reference sequence). The length of the CDR3 is 14 residues. The junction had 6 bases not matched to a gene; V was cut back by 2 bases and J by 7 bases. The CDR3 sequence is CAWSKLAGVGELFF. The CDR3 nucleotides are TGTGCCTGGAGTAAGCTAGCGGGTGTCGGGGAGCTGTTTTTT.

In DNA, the CDR3 is TGCGCCAGCAGCTTGGGTTCTAGCTGGGAGACCCAGTACTTC. Protein: CASSLGSSWETQYF. V and J are TRBV5-1 and TRBJ2-5, with D tentatively TRBD2 (5 bases). The CDR3 has 14 residues. Germline assignment: CDR1 SGHRS and CDR2 YFSETQ. Deletions cut 0 bases from V and 5 bases from J, with 11 bases between.

V is TRBV2 and J is TRBJ2-5; 7 bases map to TRBD1. The CDR3 has 11 amino acids. Looked up from germline, CDR1 is SNHLY and CDR2 is FYNNEI. V lost 8 bases and J lost 5; bases outside the gene matches: 2. The CDR3 sequence: CASHRGETQYF. The CDR3 DNA is TGTGCCAGCCACAGGGGTGAGACCCAGTACTTC.

The chain is built from TRBV2 and TRBJ1-4, with D perhaps TRBD1 (6 bases). Trimming removed 6 bases from V and 3 bases from J, with 11 bases in between. Germline V gene lookup returns CDR1 SNHLY and CDR2 FYNNEI. The CDR3 loop spans 14 amino acids. The CDR3 reads CASSEQGSNEKLFF. DNA of the CDR3: TGTGCCAGCAGCGAACAGGGTTCTAATGAAAAACTGTTTTTT.

The chain couples TRBV24-1 to TRBJ2-2; TRBD1 matches 8 bases. Germline V gene data show CDR1 as KGHDR and CDR2 as SFDVKD. V dropped 7 bases and J dropped 1; count of bases not matched to a gene: 4. The CDR3 is 15 residues long. CDR3 sequence: CATRPGTGNTGELFF. For the CDR3, the DNA is TGTGCCACCAGACCCGGGACAGGGAACACCGGGGAGCTGTTTTTT.

This rearrangement joins TRBV7-8 to TRBJ1-4; D call uncertain. The length of the CDR3 is 17 residues. Per germline, CDR1 SGHVS and CDR2 FQNEAQ. V was shortened by 0 bases and J by 4 bases, with 15 bases between the two germline ends. Written as DNA, the CDR3 is TGTGCCAGCAGCTTAGCACTTACTGGACGGGGTAATGAAAAACTGTTTTTT. Protein product: CASSLALTGRGNEKLFF.

The rearrangement uses TRBV4-2 and TRBJ2-7; a possible D gene is TRBD2 (6 bases). V lost 4 bases, J lost 7 bases, and 20 bases lay in between. The CDR3 consists of 15 residues. Germline V gives CDR1 LGHNA, CDR2 YNFKEQ. The chain's CDR3 is CASSRSGTGSGEQYF. CDR3 in DNA: TGTGCCAGCAGCCGCTCCGGGACTGGGAGCGGTGAGCAGTACTTC.

The chain carries TRBV6-5 and TRBJ1-2; 9 bases fit TRBD1. The CDR3 is 13 amino acids. The V segment lost 5 bases and the J segment 5 bases; nucleotides outside the gene matches: 3. Germline CDR1 is MNHEY and CDR2 is SVGAGI. The CDR3 loop is CASSPDRGYGYTF. In nucleotides, the CDR3 is TGTGCCAGCAGTCCGGACAGGGGATATGGCTACACCTTC.

The V gene is TRBV10-2, the J gene TRBJ1-1; D may be TRBD1 (6 bases). This CDR3 comprises 12 residues. The V gene lost 5 bases and the J gene lost 6 bases, with 10 bases spanning the gap. Germline V gene lookup returns CDR1 WSHSY and CDR2 SAAADI. The CDR3 coding sequence is TGCGCCAGCAGTAGGGGGGGACCTGAAGCTTTCTTT. As protein: CASSRGGPEAFF.

This clone was counted a few times. This chain's CDR3 is CACTGGALGKLFF. In DNA, the CDR3 is TGTGCCTGTACAGGGGGCGCATTAGGGAAACTGTTTTTT. The chain employs TRBV30 and TRBJ1-4, with 9 bases matching TRBD1. Germline V lookup: CDR1 GTSNPN, CDR2 SVGIG (reference sequence). V trimming: 6 bases; J trimming: 11 bases; junction bases outside the gene matches: 10. This CDR3 has 13 residues.

V usage is TRBV11-3 and J usage is TRBJ2-2, with 7 bases aligning to TRBD2. The ends lost 2 bases at V and 4 bases at J; junction bases unmatched: 1. The CDR3 spans 14 residues. Germline loops: CDR1 SGHNT, CDR2 YENEEA. The CDR3 DNA reads TGTGCCAGCAGCTTACCGGGGGGCACCGGGGAGCTGTTTTTT. Translating it yields CASSLPGGTGELFF.

The J gene is TRBJ1-2, the V gene TRBV21-1. TRBV21-1 is recorded as a pseudogene. The CDR3 extends over 17 amino acids. CDR3 nucleotides: TGTGCCAGCAGCCAACCGAGGAGGGAGGTAATTGACTATGGCTACACCTTC. This codes for CASSQPRREVIDYGYTF.

The rearrangement uses TRBV27 and TRBJ1-1; D unclear. CDR1 is MNHEY and CDR2 is SMNVEV in the germline V gene (reference sequence). The CDR3 extends over 15 amino acids. Trimming took off 0 bases at V and 3 bases at J, with 11 bases between the two ends. The CDR3 DNA sequence: TGTGCCAGCAGTTTATCGAAAGGAGTGGACACTGAAGCTTTCTTT. This encodes CASSLSKGVDTEAFF.